The source of this T cell receptor beta chain is a study of cytomegalovirus exposure and HLA in healthy donors listed by TCRdb under 2017. Notes on the research overall: An earlier analysis of roughly 500 of the donors reported 250 to 350 Gb of sequence data and around 100 million unique TCR beta sequences obtained from some 200 million T cells. About 300 gigabases of sequencing data and approximately 84 million unique TCR sequences were included in an early release covering about 620 HLA-typed donors. Among the roughly 400 genotyped donors, around 81% belonged to the genetic ancestry cluster associated with self-reported Caucasian donors. The study aimed to test whether signatures of past pathogen exposure could be identified by cataloging public T cell receptors. The study used immunosequencing to profile the T cell repertoires of several hundred subjects and linked those repertoires to cytomegalovirus serostatus. Besides the first cohort of 550 to 750 subjects, a separate validation cohort made up of 120 different subjects was used. The study combined high-throughput TCR immunosequencing, statistical association of individual TCRs with disease status, and machine learning to predict cytomegalovirus infection status. In a later analysis, previously published TCR beta repertoires from about 640 donors were re-analyzed and high-resolution HLA genotyping was added so that TCR occurrence patterns could be studied. Rather than drawing on any new phenotypic data, the later analysis identified candidate immune exposures from TCR beta sequences and the way those sequences occurred across donors. An earlier analysis of about 600 of the donors used high-throughput TCR beta sequencing to judge whether each TCR beta V gene segment behaved as functional or pseudogenic. Donor age, sex, ethnicity and CMV serostatus were collected together with the repertoire data. A later genetic analysis used genome-wide SNP genotypes for 398 of the 666 donors, treating that subset as a discovery cohort. Every discovery cohort repertoire had been produced on one sequencing platform. HLA typing covered class I and class II loci at four-digit resolution. Typing coverage differed by locus: A, B, C, DRB1 and DQB1 were typed in about 629-640 donors, DQA1 in about 510, DPA1 in some 600, and DPB1 in 472. Because of strong linkage in the cohort, roughly five DR-DQ haplotypes were treated as single units for association and clustering. On average, around 240,000 unique TCR beta nucleotide sequences were sequenced per donor among roughly 430 genotyped donors of the cohort, with roughly 20% of those sequences being non-productive. The study at large found these results: A group of highly shared sequence variants was considered likely to be a technical artifact of the sequencing pipeline. According to a later analysis, TCR association rates differed among HLA loci, with DRB1 alleles showing the most associated TCRs and HLA-C alleles showing the fewest. When HLA alleles, especially DR and DQ, strongly co-occurred, TCR associations were difficult to assign to individual alleles. In a later analysis, most CMV-associated TCR beta chains were found to appear HLA-restricted, with HLA associations seemingly driven largely by CMV exposure. The only immune exposure information available for the cohort was CMV serostatus. Around 16 rarely observed V segments, including chromosome 9 orphons, were excluded from the earlier analysis of approximately 500 of the donors because counts were too low. In an earlier analysis of some 500 of the donors, most TCR beta V segments appeared in productive rearrangements about 87% or about 30% of the time, broadly matching IMGT annotations. Some IMGT-functional V segments, including TRBV6-2 and TRBV6-3, could not be distinguished by the 87-base-pair reads and were therefore excluded. Sequencing depth was assumed to be roughly uniform across donors in the presence/absence analyses, though that assumption may not hold. A further reported finding was that TCR beta sequences accurately predicted the HLA-A and HLA-B alleles for most subjects in the first cohort. The cohort was sequenced for TCR beta chains only, and without alpha or paired-chain data the features that could be detected were limited. Because HLA typing was unavailable for some donors at each locus, only the typed subset was used in association tests. Several of the top co-occurrence clusters appeared to be linked to parvovirus B19, influenza, CMV and Epstein-Barr virus, according to a later analysis. The study gave a list of under 200 TCR beta chains associated with cytomegalovirus. While some public TCRs were present in many individuals, most TCR sequences turned up only very rarely across donors. Compared with equally common non-associated chains, HLA-associated TCR beta chains in a later analysis were more clonally expanded and had lower generation probabilities. The classifier was reported to diagnose cytomegalovirus status with high specificity and sensitivity in both the original cohort and the validation cohort. Three of the identified cytomegalovirus-associated TCR beta chains were confirmed in vitro to be specific for cytomegalovirus antigens. Specific HLA alleles were associated with 15,000 to 20,000 TCR beta sequences at a false discovery rate of 0.05 in a later analysis. Compared with the 666-donor mean, donors in an Asian-associated ancestry cluster had fewer N-insertions in productive TCRs, according to a later genetic analysis. A later genetic analysis associated a missense DCLRE1C variant with V-gene and J-gene trimming of TCR beta chains, and an independent cohort replicated the association. The authors suggested that the approach could potentially be extended to other disease states and immunological phenotypes. Linkage disequilibrium might explain the correlated functional status among segregating V segments, but an unknown experimental factor could not be excluded.

The method behind the library was the immunoSEQ multiplex PCR assay. For the multiplex PCR, a mixture combining 60 forward primers for TCR Vbeta segments and 13 reverse primers for TCR Jbeta segments was used. A multiplex PCR assay on genomic DNA amplified the CDR3 region of rearranged TCR beta genes. The Illumina HiSeq System was used to sequence the amplified TCR beta libraries as 87-base-pair reads. Per the original workflow: A later analysis counted some 80 million unique TCR beta chains across the 550 to 750 repertoires, and some 11 million of these chains were shared by at least two donors. Raw reads were error-corrected and collapsed into unique sequences by a nearest-neighbor algorithm in which closely related sequences were merged to remove PCR and sequencing errors. V, D and J gene segments were assigned by aligning CDR3 sequences to IMGT reference sequences. Each retained sequence needed at least a six-nucleotide match to both a V gene segment and a J gene segment. Rearrangements were called productive when the CDR3 lacked stop codons and stayed in frame with V and J; all others were non-productive. CDR3 was defined according to IMGT convention as the region running from the second conserved V-encoded cysteine to the conserved J-encoded phenylalanine. The earlier analysis of approximately 500 of the donors excluded sequences that lacked an unambiguous match to a single V gene segment. An earlier analysis of a few hundred of the donors classified V segments as functional when productive rearrangements were above 56.7% and as segregating when the standard deviation between donors was above 5%. A statistical classification framework was built for diagnosing cytomegalovirus status from the catalog of TCR beta chain sequences. In a later analysis, TCR nucleotide sequences were compared against IMGT/GENE-DB human TR gene sequences so that V and J genes could be assigned. A later analysis assigned CDR3 sequences and most-parsimonious VDJ recombination scenarios with the TCRdist pipeline. In a later analysis, each TCR beta chain was defined by its CDR3 amino acid sequence together with its V-gene family, and reads lacking a unique V-gene family were excluded. As a way to deal with suspected cross-contamination and a sequencing artifact, a later analysis dropped 500 to 700 nucleotide sequences that were highly shared and had low generation probability. In a later analysis, a clonal expansion index was calculated for each public chain from normalized within-repertoire ranks of inferred template counts. In a later analysis, generation probabilities were computed with a VDJ recombination model fitted to out-of-frame rearrangements, and the resulting probabilities were checked against IGoR. A later analysis scored TCR-TCR, TCR-HLA and TCR-CMV co-occurrence with hypergeometric tests, applying a repertoire-size bias correction to TCR pairs. A later analysis estimated false discovery rates by permuting HLA or CMV assignments 20 times. A later analysis grouped co-occurring TCRs with DBSCAN, adding TCRdist sequence similarity when clustering within HLA-allele-positive subsets. Repertoires with fewer than 30,000 or more than 120,000 public chains, plus five repertoires with anomalous nucleotide sharing, were excluded from co-occurrence clustering. The table was pulled from immuneACCESS by TCRdb, which kept in-frame rearrangements only. Such tables lose some clones; where checked, under half of the loss comes from unresolved V genes, and the rest has no known cause. V and J calls and clone size come straight from that table; D and trimming were deduced from the DNA. This sample gives a few hundred thousand clones in total; about 81% of them show up just once. Under 8% of the sample lies in the top ten.

The cohort consisted of 670 or so healthy bone marrow donors. All cohort members were sampled while nominally healthy, although unrecorded immune exposures were likely present. The donor tested CMV seropositive, placing the donor among the roughly 270 seropositive members of the cohort. Each donor provided a peripheral blood sample, and peripheral blood mononuclear cells were used for TCR beta sequencing. The Qiagen DNeasy Blood Extraction Kit was used to extract genomic DNA from the blood cell samples. On this clone itself: Its antigen specificity is not known. Nothing much larger sits one base from this clone, and base qualities are not available.

V is reduced by 8 bases and J by 6 bases, leaving a spacing of 14 bases between them. Via the germline V gene, CDR1 is SGHTA and CDR2 FQGNSA. Measured from the cysteine to the phenylalanine, the CDR3 is 12 residues long. This entry keeps only the CDR3 DNA: 36 bases, framed from base 1. This chain joins TRBV7-2 to TRBJ2-7; a tentative D call is TRBD2 (5 bases match). Sequencing used PBMCs. This sequence was found in a woman aged 55-69 years in good health and CMV-seropositive. The DNA sequence follows: TGTGCCAGCGCCAACGGGATTTTCGAGCAGTACTTC. This encodes CASANGIFEQYF.